Listed below are T cell receptor beta chains from one sample, sequenced in a study of Graves' ophthalmopathy and Graves' hyperthyroidism. TCRdb reanalysed the multiplex PCR reads using MiXCR and keeps one entry per CDR3 protein. The repertoire consists of approximately 1.2 million distinct CDR3 sequences, with about 36% occurring once and the leading ten covering roughly 11%. Sequencing was carried out using peripheral blood or thyroid tissue (not recorded which). The origin of the receptors is an adult man with Graves' hyperthyroidism. Both conserved end residues are part of each CDR3. D genes are given only for firm matches. Size is omitted from some rows. Given values are once, few, many or a class for expanded clones.

>TRBV6-5|TRBD1|few|TRBJ1-1
TGTGCCAGCAGCTGGACAGGGGGTAACGCTGAAGCTTTCTTT
CASSWTGGNAEAFF
>TRBV4-3|-|-|TRBJ1-2
TGCGCCAGCAGCCAAGATTTTGGGGACTCGGCTAACTATGGCTACACCTTC
CASSQDFGDSANYGYTF
>TRBV20-1|-|many|TRBJ2-5
TGCAGTGCTAGTAGGACAGTCCAAGAGACCCAGTACTTC
CSASRTVQETQYF
>TRBV7-2|-|once|TRBJ2-3
TGTGCCAGCAGACCGGGACTCCTCACAGATACGCAGTATTTT
CASRPGLLTDTQYF
>TRBV25-1|TRBD1|-|TRBJ1-1
TGTGCCCCGGACAGGGAACCCGACGCTTTCTTT
CAPDREPDAFF
>TRBV9|-|-|TRBJ2-7
TGTGCCAGCAGCGTTGAAGATGCGGCAGAAGCAGCCTACGAGCAGTACTTC
CASSVEDAAEAAYEQYF
>TRBV20-1|TRBD1|many|TRBJ1-5
TGCAGTGCTGGTAGACAGGGCGCTCAGCCCCAGCATTTT
CSAGRQGAQPQHF
>TRBV29-1|TRBD2|-|TRBJ2-7
TGCAGCGTTGAGGGAGGGCCCAACTACGAGCAGTACTTC
CSVEGGPNYEQYF
>TRBV28|-|-|TRBJ2-7
TGTGCCAGCAGTTTATCGCCAGACTTTAGCTCCTACGAGCAGTACTTC
CASSLSPDFSSYEQYF
>TRBV7-2|TRBD1|-|TRBJ1-5
TGTGCCAGCAGCTCTATCACAGGGGGCCATGAGACCCAGCATTTT
CASSSITGGHETQHF
>TRBV9|TRBD1|many|TRBJ1-2
TGTGCCAGCAGCGTAATGGCGACAGGGAACTATGGCTACACCTTC
CASSVMATGNYGYTF
>TRBV20-1|TRBD1|-|TRBJ1-1
TGCAGTGCTCCTCAGGGGGTGGGCACTGAAGCTTTCTTT
CSAPQGVGTEAFF
>TRBV15|-|-|TRBJ1-5
TGTGCCACCAGCAGAGGGGGGCTCAATCAGCCCCAGCATTTT
CATSRGGLNQPQHF
>TRBV11-2|TRBD1|-|TRBJ1-2
TGTGCCAGCAGCTCAGGACAGGGGCGCGGCTATGGCTACACCTTC
CASSSGQGRGYGYTF